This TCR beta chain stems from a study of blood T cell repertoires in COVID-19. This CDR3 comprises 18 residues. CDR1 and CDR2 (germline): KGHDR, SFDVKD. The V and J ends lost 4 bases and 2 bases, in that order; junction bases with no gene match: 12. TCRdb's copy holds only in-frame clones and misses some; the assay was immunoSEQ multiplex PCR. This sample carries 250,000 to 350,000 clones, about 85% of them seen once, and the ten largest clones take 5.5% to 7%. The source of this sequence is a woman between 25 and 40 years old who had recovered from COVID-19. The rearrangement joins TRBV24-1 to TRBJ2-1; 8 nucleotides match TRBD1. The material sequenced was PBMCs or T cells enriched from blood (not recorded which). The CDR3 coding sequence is TGTGCCACCAGTGACCGCAGGGGGCTACCTGGGGCCTACAATGAGCAGTTCTTC. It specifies CATSDRRGLPGAYNEQFF.